These 9 T cell receptor beta chains originate from one sample sequenced in a study of blood T cell dynamics during melanoma immunotherapy (TCRdb year 2020). The library was made by the immunoSEQ multiplex PCR assay. Imported from immuneACCESS, the table was reduced by TCRdb to in-frame sequences with V and J called. These copies leave out some clones; in studies compared against another copy, an unresolved V gene accounts for under half, and the cause of the remainder is not known. This sample comprises 10,000 or so clones, 65% to 90% of them detected only once. The biggest ten clones account for 0.8% to 1.2% of the sample. Per the publication, the time point label means: week 3, after first cycle of checkpoint inhibitor. Specimen: blood, collected from a patient treated with checkpoint blockade. These receptors were obtained from a human donor with melanoma.

The chain links TRBV27 to TRBJ1-2; TRBD1 is a possible D gene (6 bases). V was shortened by 3 bases and J by 1 base, with 9 bases between the two germline ends. The CDR3 consists of 14 residues. CDR1 is MNHEY and CDR2 is SMNVEV in the germline V gene (reference sequence). CDR3 sequence: CASSLVRGNYGYTF. The CDR3 DNA follows: TGTGCCAGCAGTTTGGTCAGGGGTAACTATGGCTACACCTTC.

The rearrangement links TRBV7-2 to TRBJ1-1; D gene unclear. The CDR3 is 14 residues long. The V end was cut by 1 base, the J end by 1 base, with 7 bases between. The germline gives CDR1 SGHTA, CDR2 FQGNSA. The CDR3 nucleotides are TGTGCCAGCAGCTTAGAAGGCCGGAACACTGAAGCTTTCTTT. Its translation is CASSLEGRNTEAFF.

This sequence joins TRBV4-2 and TRBJ2-2; TRBD2 matches 8 bases. The CDR3 is made up of 18 amino acids. CDR1 is LGHNA and CDR2 is YNFKEQ in the germline V gene. V was pared by 0 bases and J by 0 bases, with 6 bases of the junction left unmatched. CDR3 region: CASSQEQAGAANTGELFF. The CDR3 bases are TGTGCCAGCAGCCAAGAACAAGCGGGGGCCGCGAACACCGGGGAGCTGTTTTTT.

V is TRBV25-1 and J is TRBJ1-6; no definite D call. The germline V gene encodes CDR1 MGHDK and CDR2 SYGVNS. This CDR3 region has 16 residues. The V end was cut by 2 bases, the J end by 7 bases, with 15 bases between. The CDR3 DNA reads TGTGCCAGCAGTGAACTCCTCTCTGGGGAGAATTCACCCCTCCACTTT. This translates into CASSELLSGENSPLHF.

This chain connects TRBV27 to TRBJ1-1, with D unresolved. CDR1 is MNHEY, CDR2 SMNVEV, per germline (reference sequence). V lost 4 bases to trimming and J lost 0 bases, with 15 bases between them. This CDR3 contains 16 residues. CDR3 sequence: CASSSTFTRMNTEAFF. CDR3 DNA sequence: TGTGCCAGCAGTTCTACCTTCACTCGCATGAACACTGAAGCTTTCTTT.

A single count supports this clone. The V gene is TRBV6-1, the J gene TRBJ1-1, with 11 bases lining up with TRBD1. Losses at the gene ends were 3 bases for V and 7 bases for J; bases not matched to a gene: 7. The CDR3 runs to 15 residues. Looked up from germline, CDR1 is MNHNS and CDR2 is SASEGT. The CDR3 is CASSDLDRGLVEAFF. Here the CDR3 DNA reads TGTGCCAGCAGTGATCTGGACAGGGGGCTGGTTGAAGCTTTCTTT.

The J gene is TRBJ1-1, the V gene TRBV6-6, with D maybe TRBD1 (6 bases). This CDR3 contains 13 residues. V lost 5 bases and J lost 5, with 12 bases in between. Germline V gene lookup returns CDR1 MNHNY and CDR2 SVGAGI (reference sequence). The CDR3 nucleotides are TGTGCCAGCAGTCACAGGGAGTGGACTGAAGCTTTCTTT. It is translated as CASSHREWTEAFF.

A remark on this clone: Other DNA sequences in the same sample also yield this CDR3. This sequence joins TRBV6-5 and TRBJ1-1; D gene ambiguous. This CDR3 has 15 amino acids. V lost 0 bases, J lost 2 bases, and 10 bases lay in between. The germline V gene encodes CDR1 MNHEY and CDR2 SVGAGI. CDR3 in DNA: TGTGCCAGCAGTTACTCGCGGAGACCTAACACTGAAGCTTTCTTT. Translating gives CASSYSRRPNTEAFF.

The rearrangement uses TRBV11-2 and TRBJ2-2, with a possible D match to TRBD1 (5 bases). V shed 1 base and J shed 0 bases, with 9 bases lying between them. Germline V gene lookup returns CDR1 SGHAT and CDR2 FQNNGV. The CDR3 consists of 16 residues. CDR3 amino acids: CASSLAQASNTGELFF. The DNA of the CDR3 is TGTGCCAGCAGCTTAGCACAGGCGTCGAACACCGGGGAGCTGTTTTTT. The full variable domain, completed using reference TRBV11-2 and TRBJ2-2, is EAGVAQSPRYKIIEKRQSVAFWCNPISGHATLYWYQQILGQGPKLLIQFQNNGVVDDSQLPKDRFSAERLKGVDSTLKIQPAKLEDSAVYLCASSLAQASNTGELFFGEGSRLTVL.